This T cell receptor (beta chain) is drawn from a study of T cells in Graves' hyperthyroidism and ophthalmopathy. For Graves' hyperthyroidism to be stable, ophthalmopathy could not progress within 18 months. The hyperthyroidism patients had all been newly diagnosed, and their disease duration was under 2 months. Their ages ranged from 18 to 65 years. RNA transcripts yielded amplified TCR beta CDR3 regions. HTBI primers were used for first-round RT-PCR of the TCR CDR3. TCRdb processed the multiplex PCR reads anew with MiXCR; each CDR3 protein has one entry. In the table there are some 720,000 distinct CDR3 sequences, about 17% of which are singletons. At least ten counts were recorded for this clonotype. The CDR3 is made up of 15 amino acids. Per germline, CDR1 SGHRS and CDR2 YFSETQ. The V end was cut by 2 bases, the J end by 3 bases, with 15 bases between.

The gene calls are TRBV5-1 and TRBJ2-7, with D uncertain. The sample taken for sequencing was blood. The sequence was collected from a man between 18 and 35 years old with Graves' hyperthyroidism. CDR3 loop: CASSFQGPPHYEQYF. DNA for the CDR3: TGCGCCAGCAGCTTCCAAGGGCCCCCTCACTACGAGCAGTACTTC.